This T cell receptor beta chain emerged from a study of early T cells in non-severe SARS-CoV-2 infection. MiXCR, applied by TCRdb to the 5' RACE reads, yields one record per CDR3 protein. The sample yields tens of thousands of distinct CDR3 sequences, around 3.9% seen once. V was trimmed by 1 base and J by 4 bases, leaving 15 bases between them. The V gene's germline CDR1 is SGHVS and CDR2 FNYEAQ. The CDR3 consists of 16 residues. This clonotype was detected many times. This clonotype originated in an adult who was a healthcare worker with PCR-confirmed SARS-CoV-2 infection or an uninfected control (not recorded which). This rearrangement joins TRBV7-6 to TRBJ2-3; D possibly uses TRBD1 or TRBD2 (6 bases each). The sequenced sample was whole blood. The CDR3 is CASSLEGGPRPDTQYF. DNA of the CDR3: TGTGCCAGCAGCTTAGAAGGGGGGCCTAGGCCAGATACGCAGTATTTT.